The 30 T cell receptor beta chains presented below share a single source sample, sequenced in a study of blood T cell repertoires in COVID-19. The assay was immunoSEQ multiplex PCR, and TCRdb's table has in-frame clones only and misses some. Among 330,000 or so clones listed, around nine tenths were seen once. Sequenced input: peripheral blood. The receptors originated from a woman aged 55-70 years with COVID-19, enrolled during active disease.

The V and J genes are TRBV21-1 and TRBJ2-6; the table's D call, TRBD2, was not checked against the DNA. TRBV21-1 represents a pseudogene. This CDR3 is 16 amino acids long. The CDR3: CASSEGRDSGANVLTF. The CDR3 DNA is TGTGCCAGCAGCGAAGGACGGGACTCTGGGGCCAACGTCCTGACTTTC.

The V gene is TRBV6-6, the J gene TRBJ1-1; TRBD1 is a possible D gene (6 bases). The V gene lost 4 bases and the J gene lost 5 bases, with 20 bases spanning the gap. Germline V CDR1 and CDR2: MNHNY, SVGAGI (reference sequence). This CDR3 is 16 amino acids long. DNA for the CDR3: TGTGCCAGCAGTTTAAGGGGGGGGCAGGGAAGGACTGAAGCTTTCTTT. It encodes CASSLRGGQGRTEAFF.

The rearrangement uses TRBV29-1 and TRBJ2-1; 7 bases agree with TRBD2. The CDR3 runs to 13 residues. V lost 7 bases and J lost 6; bases outside the gene matches: 9. Germline lookup yields CDR1 SQVTM and CDR2 ANQGSEA. The DNA of the CDR3 is TGCAGCGGACGTTGGGGGGAGGGCAATGAGCAGTTCTTC. Protein: CSGRWGEGNEQFF.

The chain links TRBV7-6 to TRBJ1-1, with D maybe TRBD1 (5 bases). In germline, CDR1 is SGHVS, CDR2 FNYEAQ. CDR3 size: 16 residues. V lost 1 base and J lost 1, with 13 bases in between. CDR3 coding DNA: TGTGCCAGCAGCTTAGAGGTGGAAAGGGGGAACACTGAAGCTTTCTTT. It codes for CASSLEVERGNTEAFF. Together with reference TRBV7-6 and TRBJ1-1, the CDR3 gives the full variable domain: GAGVSQSPRYKVTKRGQDVALRCDPISGHVSLYWYRQALGQGPEFLTYFNYEAQQDKSGLPNDRFSAERPEGSISTLTIQRTEQRDSAMYRCASSLEVERGNTEAFFGQGTRLTVV.

The rearrangement joins TRBV19 to TRBJ2-7; 9 bases line up with TRBD1. The germline gives CDR1 LNHDA, CDR2 SQIVND (reference sequence). This CDR3 spans 15 amino acids. The junction had 11 bases not matched to a gene; V was cut back by 5 bases and J by 6 bases. The CDR3 region has the DNA TGTGCCAGTAGTCGAACGGGACAGGGATCCGGCGAGCAGTACTTC. Translation: CASSRTGQGSGEQYF.

As regards this clone: Other DNA sequences in the same sample also yield this CDR3. The V call is TRBV5-5, the J call TRBJ1-2, with D perhaps matching TRBD1 (5 bases). Trimming took 0 bases from V and 8 from J, leaving 14 bases between them. In germline, CDR1 is SGHKS, CDR2 YYEKEE (reference sequence). The CDR3 has 14 residues. DNA of the CDR3: TGTGCCAGCAGCTTGGGGCAGGGTGGGTACGGCTACACCTTC. The encoded protein is CASSLGQGGYGYTF. Full variable domain (outside the CDR3, taken from reference TRBV5-5 and TRBJ1-2): DAGVTQSPTHLIKTRGQQVTLRCSPISGHKSVSWYQQVLGQGPQFIFQYYEKEERGRGNFPDRFSARQFPNYSSELNVNALLLGDSALYLCASSLGQGGYGYTFGSGTRLTVV.

The rearrangement uses TRBV10-2 and TRBJ1-3; 8 nucleotides align to TRBD1. V shed 6 bases and J 6 bases; nucleotides not matched to a gene: 10. Germline V gene lookup returns CDR1 WSHSY and CDR2 SAAADI. The CDR3 has 15 residues. DNA for the CDR3: TGCGCCAGCAGCGATCACAGGGGGGTTTTAAACACCATATATTTT. Encoded protein: CASSDHRGVLNTIYF.

As concerns this clone: Its ends do not fully match the called genes, so a read error is possible. This chain joins TRBV18 and TRBJ2-5, with TRBD2 matching over 10 bases. Germline-derived CDR1 and CDR2 are KGHSH and LQKENI. The CDR3 totals 16 residues. The CDR3 loop reads CASSPPGLAAQETQYF. The CDR3 DNA reads TGTGCCAGCTCTCCACCTGGACTAGCGGCTCAAGAGACCCAGTACTTC.

The chain carries TRBV5-1 and TRBJ1-1, with 11 bases lining up with TRBD1. The CDR3 is made up of 17 amino acids. The trim removed 1 base at V and 1 base at J, leaving 6 bases unmatched. Germline CDR1 SGHRS, CDR2 YFSETQ. CDR3 bases: TGCGCCAGCAGCTTGCCTCCTGGACAGGGGGCGAACACTGAAGCTTTCTTT. Translating it yields CASSLPPGQGANTEAFF.

This clone has a single count. The chain links TRBV24-1 to TRBJ2-5; possible D gene TRBD2, 6 bases. Germline-derived CDR1 and CDR2 are KGHDR and SFDVKD. V dropped 7 bases and J dropped 5 bases, with 10 bases sitting between them. The CDR3 totals 12 residues. CDR3: CATSPRGETQYF. CDR3 nucleotides: TGTGCCACCAGCCCACGGGGGGAGACCCAGTACTTC.

The J gene is TRBJ1-1, the V gene TRBV25-1, with a tentative D call TRBD1 (5 bases). Germline CDR1 reads MGHDK; CDR2 reads SYGVNS. Trimming removed 6 bases from V and 5 bases from J, with 19 bases in between. The CDR3 spans 15 residues. The CDR3 nucleotides are TGTGCCAGCAGCTTTTCCCCAAGGGGAGGGACTGAAGCTTTCTTT. Protein sequence: CASSFSPRGGTEAFF.

The V call is TRBV7-3, the J call TRBJ2-1; 8 bases align to TRBD2. The CDR3 is 14 amino acids. Trimming removed 5 bases from V and 6 bases from J; junction bases left unmatched: 6. Germline-derived CDR1 and CDR2 are SGHTA and FQGTGA. CDR3 loop: CASSKTSAANEQFF. CDR3 nucleotide sequence: TGTGCCAGCAGCAAGACTAGCGCCGCCAATGAGCAGTTCTTC.

This clone was seen only a few times. The rearrangement links TRBV6-6 to TRBJ1-2, with D possibly TRBD1 on 5 matching bases. Trimming took off 6 bases at V and 7 bases at J, with 18 bases between the two ends. The CDR3 covers 14 residues. Germline V lookup: CDR1 MNHNY, CDR2 SVGAGI (reference sequence). Here the CDR3 reads CASSLDSGVSGYTF. The DNA of the CDR3 is TGTGCCAGCAGCCTCGACAGTGGGGTGTCTGGCTACACCTTC.

This clone appeared a few times. V gene TRBV7-3 combines with J gene TRBJ2-3; TRBD2 matches at 9 bases. Germline V gives CDR1 SGHTA, CDR2 FQGTGA. V dropped 5 bases and J dropped 4; count of bases not matched to a gene: 7. The CDR3 contains 15 residues. CDR3 nucleotides: TGTGCCAGCAGCCAGGGACTAGCAGTAGCAGATACGCAGTATTTT. Translated, it gives CASSQGLAVADTQYF.

The rearrangement links TRBV11-2 to TRBJ2-7; 7 nucleotides match TRBD1. Looked up from germline, CDR1 is SGHAT and CDR2 is FQNNGV. V dropped 4 bases and J dropped 1; count of bases not matched to a gene: 10. The CDR3 extends over 16 amino acids. The CDR3 is CASSSQVGTASYEQYF. CDR3 coding DNA: TGTGCCAGCAGCTCTCAGGTGGGGACAGCTTCCTACGAGCAGTACTTC.

The chain links TRBV6-5 to TRBJ2-5; 8 positions match TRBD1. CDR1 and CDR2 from the germline V gene are MNHEY and SVGAGI. There are 15 residues in the CDR3. V dropped 6 bases and J dropped 1; count of bases not matched to a gene: 7. The CDR3 region is CASRARDRFQETQYF. The CDR3 DNA reads TGTGCCAGCAGGGCCCGGGACAGGTTCCAAGAGACCCAGTACTTC.

This clone was detected only a few times. The genes are TRBV28 and TRBJ2-3; 11 nucleotides agree with TRBD2. Germline CDR1 MDHEN, CDR2 SYDVKM. The CDR3 consists of 15 residues. Trimming at V came to 2 bases and at J to 5 bases, leaving 3 bases not matched to a gene. The CDR3, as DNA: TGTGCCAGCAGTTTAGGGGGGACTAGCGGAGATACGCAGTATTTT. This sequence encodes CASSLGGTSGDTQYF.

The chain has TRBV7-8 and TRBJ1-2; D remains ambiguous. This CDR3 region has 15 residues. The germline CDR1 and CDR2 sequences are SGHVS and FQNEAQ. V lost 6 bases to trimming and J lost 8 bases, with 22 bases between them. This chain's CDR3 is CASSTPPEEVRGYTF. The CDR3 DNA reads TGTGCCAGCAGTACCCCCCCGGAGGAGGTCAGGGGCTACACCTTC.

The chain recombines TRBV7-9 with TRBJ1-2, with a possible D match to TRBD1 (5 bases). V shed 5 bases and J shed 8 bases, with 9 bases lying between them. This CDR3 has 11 residues. Per germline, CDR1 SEHNR and CDR2 FQNEAQ (reference sequence). DNA for the CDR3: TGTGCCAGCAGCGCAGGGAGGGGCTACACCTTC. This translates into CASSAGRGYTF.

A remark on this clone: One end of the junction fails to match germline, which may point to a read error. The rearrangement joins TRBV9 to TRBJ1-3; maybe TRBD1 (5 bases). Germline V gene lookup returns CDR1 SGDLS and CDR2 YYNGEE. The CDR3 is 13 amino acids. CDR3 sequence (DNA): TGTGCCAGCAGCCCCGGGACTTCCCCGGCGCCCCATTTT. Its protein is CASSPGTSPAPHF.

The V gene is TRBV5-5, the J gene TRBJ1-3, with D tentatively TRBD1 (5 bases). The CDR3 covers 16 residues. The germline CDR1 and CDR2 sequences are SGHKS and YYEKEE (reference sequence). Trimming removed 4 bases from V and 4 bases from J, with 18 bases in between. The CDR3: CASSPLRGNRGNTIYF. CDR3 DNA: TGTGCCAGCAGCCCCTTGCGGGGGAATCGAGGAAACACCATATATTTT.

The chain recombines TRBV21-1 with TRBJ1-4. TRBV21-1 is listed as a pseudogene. The CDR3 spans 15 residues. CDR3 residues: CASIFEGQKNEKLFF. CDR3 nucleotides: TGTGCCAGCATCTTTGAGGGTCAGAAAAATGAAAAACTGTTTTTT.

To note about this clone: The limits of the CDR3 on the DNA are not certain, so only TCRdb's listed CDR3 is given. CDR3 sequence: CASSLVSGQGGGAYEQFF. The chain is built from TRBV5-1 and TRBJ2-1; the DNA was not used to check the table's D call, TRBD2. Per germline, CDR1 SGHRS and CDR2 YFSETQ. The CDR3 is 18 amino acids in total, end residues counted.

The chain employs TRBV5-4 and TRBJ1-2; TRBD1 matches 7 bases. This CDR3 region has 13 residues. Per germline, CDR1 SGHNT and CDR2 YYREEE (reference sequence). Trimming removed 3 bases from V and 7 bases from J; junction bases left unmatched: 6. CDR3 amino acids: CASSSRDSVGYTF. CDR3 bases: TGTGCCAGCAGCTCCCGGGACAGCGTTGGCTACACCTTC.

This chain links TRBV18 with TRBJ2-5; the D is unclear. The V end was cut by 0 bases, the J end by 2 bases, with 7 bases between. In germline, CDR1 is KGHSH, CDR2 LQKENI. This CDR3 region has 14 residues. CDR3 sequence (DNA): TGTGCCAGCTCACCACCGAACTCACAAGAGACCCAGTACTTC. Translating it yields CASSPPNSQETQYF.

The chain joins TRBV13 to TRBJ2-1; 9 bases match TRBD2. J was trimmed by 5 bases and V by 0 bases; bases with no gene match: 2. Germline CDR1 and CDR2: PRHDT and FYEKMQ (reference sequence). The CDR3 runs 15 residues. The CDR3 bases are TGTGCCAGCAGCTTAGGGCGGGGGGGTAACAATGAGCAGTTCTTC. This codes for CASSLGRGGNNEQFF.

This clone was seen just once. The chain has TRBV3-1 (or the pseudogene TRBV3-2) and TRBJ1-4, with TRBD1 matching 8 bases. Trimming took 1 base from V and 6 from J; bases not matched to a gene: 4. The CDR3 is 15 amino acids. CDR1 is LGHDT and CDR2 is YNNKEL in the germline V gene (reference sequence). This chain's CDR3 is CASSQGPGGDEKLFF. CDR3 DNA: TGTGCCAGCAGCCAAGGTCCAGGGGGCGATGAAAAACTGTTTTTT.

In the case of this clone: Mismatch with germline at one junction end may stem from a read error. The chain recombines TRBV3-1 (or the pseudogene TRBV3-2) with TRBJ2-5, with 10 bases aligning to TRBD2. The CDR3 runs to 19 residues. Germline values: CDR1 LGHDT, CDR2 YNNKEL (reference sequence). The CDR3 loop reads CASSQVWPSGGIHQEAQYF. The CDR3 DNA sequence: TGTGCCAGCAGCCAAGTCTGGCCTAGCGGGGGAATACACCAAGAGGCCCAGTACTTC.

The gene calls are TRBV6-6 and TRBJ1-4; D might be TRBD1 (5 bases). CDR1 is MNHNY, CDR2 SVGAGI, per germline (reference sequence). The CDR3 spans 13 residues. V was pared by 6 bases and J by 6 bases, with 11 bases between. DNA for the CDR3: TGTGCCAGCAGCTTTGACAGCCATGAAAAACTGTTTTTT. It is translated as CASSFDSHEKLFF.

The chain has TRBV7-9 and TRBJ1-3; unclear D gene. Trimming took off 7 bases at V and 0 bases at J, with 13 bases between the two ends. In germline, CDR1 is SEHNR, CDR2 FQNEAQ (reference sequence). This CDR3 is 15 amino acids long. The CDR3 region is CASIRSGISGNTIYF. The CDR3 nucleotides read TGTGCCAGCATCAGATCGGGGATCTCTGGAAACACCATATATTTT.